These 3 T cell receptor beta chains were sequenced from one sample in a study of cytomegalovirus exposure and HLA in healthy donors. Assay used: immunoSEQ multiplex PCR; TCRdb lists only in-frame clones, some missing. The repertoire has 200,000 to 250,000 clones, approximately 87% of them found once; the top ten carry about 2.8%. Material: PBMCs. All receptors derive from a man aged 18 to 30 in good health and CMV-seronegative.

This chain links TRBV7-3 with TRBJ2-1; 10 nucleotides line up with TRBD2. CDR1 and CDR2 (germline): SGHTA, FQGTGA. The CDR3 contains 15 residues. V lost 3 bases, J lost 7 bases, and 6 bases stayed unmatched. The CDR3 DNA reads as TGTGCCAGCAGCTTCCTAGCGGGAGAAGGGAATGAGCAGTTCTTC. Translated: CASSFLAGEGNEQFF. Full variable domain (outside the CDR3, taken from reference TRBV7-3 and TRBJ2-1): GAGVSQTPSNKVTEKGKYVELRCDPISGHTALYWYRQSLGQGPEFLIYFQGTGAADDSGLPNDRFFAVRPEGSVSTLKIQRTERGDSAVYLCASSFLAGEGNEQFFGPGTRLTVL.

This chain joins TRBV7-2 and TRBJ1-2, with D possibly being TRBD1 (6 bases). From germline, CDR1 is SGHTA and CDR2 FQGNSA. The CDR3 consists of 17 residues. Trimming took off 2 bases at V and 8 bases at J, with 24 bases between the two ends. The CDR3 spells CASSLRQGSLRFEGYTF. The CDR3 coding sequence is TGTGCCAGCAGCTTACGTCAGGGGTCGCTTAGGTTCGAGGGCTACACCTTC.

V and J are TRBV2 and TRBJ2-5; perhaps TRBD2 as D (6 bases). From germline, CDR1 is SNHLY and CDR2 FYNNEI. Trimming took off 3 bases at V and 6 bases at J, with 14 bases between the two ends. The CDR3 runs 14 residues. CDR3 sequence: CASSDPAGGQTQYF. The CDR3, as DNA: TGTGCCAGCAGTGACCCAGCGGGCGGTCAGACCCAGTACTTC.